This passage covers 30 T cell receptor beta chains from one sample sequenced in a study of memory CD4+ T cells and cytomegalovirus serostatus. Produced via immunoSEQ multiplex PCR; TCRdb's table is partial and in-frame only. The sample includes 75,000 to 90,000 clones, approximately 84% of them seen just once. The sort gate was single viable CD3+CD4+CD8-CD45RO+ cells for memory CD4+ T cells. Sample: memory CD4+ T cells from blood. These receptors were collected from an adult in good health and CMV-seronegative.

The CDR3 nucleotides read TGTGCCAGCAGTGCGCCCGGGACAGGGTACTCCTACGAGCAGTACTTC. Its translation: CASSAPGTGYSYEQYF. J is TRBJ2-7 and V is TRBV27; 9 bases are a match to TRBD1. Germline V lookup: CDR1 MNHEY, CDR2 SMNVEV (reference sequence). CDR3 length equals 16 residues. J lost 0 bases, V lost 5 bases, and 8 bases had no gene match.

This chain connects TRBV18 to TRBJ1-2; tentative D call: TRBD1 (6 bases). V lost 2 bases, J lost 0 bases, and 16 bases lay in between. Germline-derived CDR1 and CDR2 are KGHSH and LQKENI. CDR3 length: 17 amino acids. The DNA for the CDR3 is TGTGCCAGCTCACCAAGACAGGCCATCATGACTAACTATGGCTACACCTTC. Encoded protein: CASSPRQAIMTNYGYTF.

V gene TRBV29-1 combines with J gene TRBJ2-1, with D maybe TRBD1 (6 bases). Germline V gene sequence: CDR1 SQVTM, CDR2 ANQGSEA. CDR3 size: 13 residues. Trimming stripped 5 bases from V and 8 bases from J, with 16 bases between. CDR3 DNA: TGCAGCGTTTCGGACCCAGGGGCGGATGAGCAGTTCTTC. Translation: CSVSDPGADEQFF.

The CDR3 DNA reads TGTGCCAGCAGCTTGGCCGGGAGCGGGGTCACCGGGGAGCTGTTTTTT. It encodes CASSLAGSGVTGELFF. This chain joins TRBV5-4 and TRBJ2-2; 7 bases line up with TRBD2. V trimming: 0 bases; J trimming: 4 bases; junction bases outside the gene matches: 6. Germline CDR1 is SGHNT and CDR2 is YYREEE (reference sequence). This CDR3 has 16 residues.

The DNA of the CDR3 is TGTGCCAGCAGCGGACAGGGTATCACCGGGGAGCTGTTTTTT. Translation: CASSGQGITGELFF. This chain joins TRBV7-8 and TRBJ2-2; 8 positions agree with TRBD1. CDR1 is SGHVS, CDR2 FQNEAQ, per germline. V shed 5 bases and J 4 bases; nucleotides not matched to a gene: 3. The CDR3 sequence is 14 residues long.

The rearrangement links TRBV7-8 to TRBJ1-3; 9 bases line up with TRBD1. Germline V gives CDR1 SGHVS, CDR2 FQNEAQ. Germline trimming cut 4 bases from V and 4 bases from J; bases unmatched to any gene: 2. The CDR3 covers 14 residues. This chain's CDR3 is CASSSGTGGNTIYF. CDR3 nucleotide sequence: TGTGCCAGCAGCTCCGGGACAGGGGGAAACACCATATATTTT. The variable domain in full, with the rest retrieved from reference TRBV7-8 and TRBJ1-3, is GAGVSQSPRYKVAKRGQDVALRCDPISGHVSLFWYQQALGQGPEFLTYFQNEAQLDKSGLPSDRFFAERPEGSVSTLKIQRTQQEDSAVYLCASSSGTGGNTIYFGEGSWLTVV.

This chain uses TRBV10-3 with TRBJ2-7, with 10 bases aligning to TRBD1. J gave up 4 bases and V 6 bases, and 6 bases lay outside the gene matches. The CDR3 sequence is 14 residues long. CDR1 is ENHRY and CDR2 is SYGVKD in the germline V gene. CDR3 residues: CAIRGTGERYEQYF. The CDR3 coding sequence is TGTGCCATCAGAGGGACAGGGGAAAGATACGAGCAGTACTTC.

This chain joins TRBV5-4 and TRBJ1-3; D is unclear. CDR1 SGHNT and CDR2 YYREEE come from the germline V gene (reference sequence). The CDR3 totals 15 residues. Trimming stripped 3 bases from V and 4 bases from J, with 14 bases between. In DNA, the CDR3 is TGTGCCAGCAGCTCACCCTCTGAGGGAGGAAACACCATATATTTT. It yields the protein CASSSPSEGGNTIYF. Variable domain in full (rest from reference TRBV5-4 and TRBJ1-3): ETGVTQSPTHLIKTRGQQVTLRCSSQSGHNTVSWYQQALGQGPQFIFQYYREEENGRGNFPPRFSGLQFPNYSSELNVNALELDDSALYLCASSSPSEGGNTIYFGEGSWLTVV.

The CDR3 spells CASSEFAPQHF. DNA for the CDR3: TGTGCCAGCAGTGAATTCGCGCCCCAGCATTTT. The V and J genes are TRBV6-1 and TRBJ1-5; no clear D gene. Germline CDR1 is MNHNS and CDR2 is SASEGT. V was trimmed by 2 bases and J by 9 bases, leaving 5 bases between them. CDR3 length: 11 amino acids.

The chain joins TRBV19 to TRBJ2-7; a possible D gene is TRBD1 (5 bases). The CDR3 is made up of 14 amino acids. V lost 3 bases and J lost 3, with 12 bases in between. Per germline, CDR1 LNHDA and CDR2 SQIVND (reference sequence). CDR3 amino acids: CASSIQAGNYEQYF. In nucleotides, the CDR3 is TGTGCCAGTAGTATTCAGGCAGGGAACTACGAGCAGTACTTC. Together with reference TRBV19 and TRBJ2-7, the CDR3 gives the full variable domain: DGGITQSPKYLFRKEGQNVTLSCEQNLNHDAMYWYRQDPGQGLRLIYYSQIVNDFQKGDIAEGYSVSREKKESFPLTVTSAQKNPTAFYLCASSIQAGNYEQYFGPGTRLTVT.

This chain connects TRBV19 to TRBJ2-7; 7 bases line up with TRBD1. Germline V gives CDR1 LNHDA, CDR2 SQIVND (reference sequence). After removal of 4 bases from V and 3 bases from J, the junction contained 6 bases not matched to a gene. The CDR3 runs to 14 residues. The CDR3 nucleotides are TGTGCCAGTAGTACCCGGACAGGTGACTACGAGCAGTACTTC. Protein: CASSTRTGDYEQYF.

The sample holds a few counts of this clone. The rearrangement uses TRBV7-9 and TRBJ1-5; D unclear. Trimming cost V 5 bases and J 5 bases, with 13 bases left between them. CDR3 size: 14 residues. Germline V gene lookup returns CDR1 SEHNR and CDR2 FQNEAQ (reference sequence). For the CDR3, the DNA is TGTGCCAGCAGCCAGTCCGGAACCGATCAGCCCCAGCATTTT. Amino acid sequence: CASSQSGTDQPQHF.

The chain couples TRBV19 to TRBJ2-1; unclear D gene. V was cut by 3 bases and J by 9 bases, with 21 bases left in between. The CDR3 sequence is 16 residues long. CDR1 is LNHDA, CDR2 SQIVND, per germline (reference sequence). For the CDR3, the DNA is TGTGCCAGTAGTATGTGGCCGGCTTTAGATGTAGGTGAGCAGTTCTTC. Its translation: CASSMWPALDVGEQFF.

CDR3 coding DNA: TGTGCCATCAGTGAGTCCGGGCGCGGGGAAAAACTGTTTTTT. This translates into CAISESGRGEKLFF. The J gene is TRBJ1-4, the V gene TRBV10-3; D is ambiguous. Germline V gene data show CDR1 as ENHRY and CDR2 as SYGVKD. Trimming stripped 0 bases from V and 8 bases from J, with 10 bases between. The CDR3 consists of 14 residues.

CDR3 loop: CASSPPSTSSYEQYF. CDR3 in DNA: TGTGCCAGCAGCCCCCCCAGCACCAGCTCCTACGAGCAGTACTTC. The rearrangement uses TRBV9 and TRBJ2-7; D is uncertain. The CDR3 is 15 residues long. Trimming removed 4 bases from V and 0 bases from J, with 14 bases in between. In germline, CDR1 is SGDLS, CDR2 YYNGEE.

The chain recombines TRBV7-9 with TRBJ1-2; 8 nucleotides agree with TRBD1. V lost 5 bases, J lost 2 bases, and 10 bases stayed unmatched. This CDR3 has 16 residues. CDR1 and CDR2 (germline): SEHNR, FQNEAQ (reference sequence). Here the CDR3 reads CASSRWPSGGNYGYTF. The CDR3, as DNA: TGTGCCAGCAGCCGCTGGCCGTCAGGGGGCAACTATGGCTACACCTTC. Combining the CDR3 with reference TRBV7-9 and TRBJ1-2 gives the whole variable domain DTGVSQNPRHKITKRGQNVTFRCDPISEHNRLYWYRQTLGQGPEFLTYFQNEAQLEKSRLLSDRFSAERPKGSFSTLEIQRTEQGDSAMYLCASSRWPSGGNYGYTFGSGTRLTVV.

Only a few counts were recorded for this clone. CDR3 DNA sequence: TGTGCTAGTGGTTCTTACCGGACACTGAAGAACACTGAAGCTTTCTTT. Its protein product is CASGSYRTLKNTEAFF. This chain connects TRBV12-5 to TRBJ1-1; D possibly corresponds to TRBD1 (5 bases). The CDR3 totals 16 residues. CDR1 LGHNT and CDR2 FRNRAP come from the germline V gene. V lost 4 bases and J lost 1, with 16 bases in between.

CDR3 protein: CASREASSYNSPLHF. The CDR3, as DNA: TGTGCCAGCAGGGAGGCCAGCTCCTATAATTCACCCCTCCACTTT. V gene TRBV28 combines with J gene TRBJ1-6; the D is unclear. The germline CDR1 and CDR2 sequences are MDHEN and SYDVKM. This CDR3 has 15 amino acids. V dropped 6 bases and J dropped 0 bases, with 9 bases sitting between them.

This clone has just a few counts. The chain combines TRBV7-3 with TRBJ1-6; D might be TRBD1 (5 bases). In germline, CDR1 is SGHTA, CDR2 FQGTGA. Trimming took 5 bases from V and 10 from J, leaving 15 bases between them. The CDR3 contains 14 residues. The CDR3 is CASSQAGLLSPLHF. CDR3 DNA sequence: TGTGCCAGCAGCCAAGCAGGGTTACTCTCACCCCTCCACTTT.

This chain connects TRBV5-5 to TRBJ1-2, with 8 bases aligning to TRBD1. There are 14 residues in the CDR3. Germline V gene sequence: CDR1 SGHKS, CDR2 YYEKEE (reference sequence). Unmatched junction bases numbered 7, after V lost 2 bases and J lost 7 bases. CDR3 sequence reads: CASSFTGGRVGYTF. The CDR3 nucleotides read TGTGCCAGCAGCTTTACAGGGGGTCGGGTTGGCTACACCTTC.

The V call is TRBV30, the J call TRBJ2-1; 7 bases are shared with TRBD1. The trim removed 4 bases at V and 7 bases at J, leaving 13 bases unmatched. The CDR3 spans 15 residues. Germline assignment: CDR1 GTSNPN and CDR2 SVGIG (reference sequence). CDR3 in DNA: TGTGCCTGGACATGGGGTCAGGGGGACGGGAATGAGCAGTTCTTC. Amino acids: CAWTWGQGDGNEQFF.

The chain carries TRBV6-1 and TRBJ1-2; D may be TRBD1 (5 bases). Germline V CDR1 and CDR2: MNHNS, SASEGT. Trimming cost V 8 bases and J 4 bases, with 8 bases left between them. The CDR3 runs 11 residues. The CDR3 bases are TGTGCCAGCCACCAGGGCTATGGCTACACCTTC. It yields the protein CASHQGYGYTF.

This sequence joins TRBV6-6 and TRBJ2-7, with 7 bases fitting TRBD1. J lost 6 bases, V lost 2 bases, and 7 bases had no gene match. This CDR3 comprises 14 residues. Per the germline V gene, CDR1 is MNHNY and CDR2 is SVGAGI (reference sequence). Here the CDR3 DNA reads TGTGCCAGCAGTTACGAGACAGGGATGCTCGAGCAGTACTTC. As protein: CASSYETGMLEQYF.

This chain's CDR3 is CASSGRQTNTGELFF. In nucleotides, the CDR3 is TGTGCCAGCAGTGGAAGACAGACGAACACCGGGGAGCTGTTTTTT. The chain joins TRBV6-1 to TRBJ2-2; tentatively, D is TRBD1 (5 bases). The V end was cut by 4 bases, the J end by 0 bases, with 9 bases between. Germline loops: CDR1 MNHNS, CDR2 SASEGT. CDR3 length: 15 amino acids.

The genes are TRBV6-1 and TRBJ2-3; 8 bases match TRBD2. The CDR3 consists of 15 residues. V lost 8 bases and J lost 3; bases outside the gene matches: 10. Germline loops: CDR1 MNHNS, CDR2 SASEGT. CDR3 amino acids: CASLLRGGPTDTQYF. The CDR3 region has the DNA TGTGCCAGCCTCTTACGGGGGGGCCCAACAGATACGCAGTATTTT.

The chain has TRBV19 and TRBJ2-2; 13 bases are shared with TRBD2. The CDR3 consists of 16 residues. Per germline, CDR1 LNHDA and CDR2 SQIVND (reference sequence). The V and J ends lost 7 bases and 7 bases, in that order; junction bases with no gene match: 9. The CDR3 protein is CASTLTSGGAGGELFF. The CDR3 nucleotides are TGTGCCAGTACCCTTACTAGCGGGGGGGCCGGCGGGGAGCTGTTTTTT.

The chain recombines TRBV27 with TRBJ2-1; D gene unclear. Between the trimmed V and J ends, which lost 1 base and 4 bases, there was a span of 14 bases. CDR3 length: 16 amino acids. Germline V gives CDR1 MNHEY, CDR2 SMNVEV (reference sequence). The CDR3 bases are TGTGCCAGCAGTTTATTAATGTCTAGTGCTTACAATGAGCAGTTCTTC. Translated, it gives CASSLLMSSAYNEQFF.

The V call is TRBV6-1, the J call TRBJ1-2; TRBD1 matches at 11 bases. CDR1 and CDR2 from the germline V gene are MNHNS and SASEGT. The CDR3 is 14 residues long. Losses at the gene ends were 8 bases for V and 7 bases for J; bases not matched to a gene: 9. CDR3 in amino acids: CASSQDRGLSGYTF. The CDR3 DNA reads as TGTGCCAGCTCCCAGGACAGGGGGCTTAGTGGCTACACCTTC.

This rearrangement joins TRBV7-3 to TRBJ2-7; unclear D gene. The V gene lost 5 bases and the J gene lost 3 bases, with 8 bases spanning the gap. Germline loops: CDR1 SGHTA, CDR2 FQGTGA. This CDR3 is built from 12 residues. The DNA for the CDR3 is TGTGCCAGCAGCCGCTGGAACTACGAGCAGTACTTC. Translating gives CASSRWNYEQYF.

The rearrangement uses TRBV2 and TRBJ2-2; tentative D call: TRBD1 (5 bases). V was pared by 7 bases and J by 1 base, with 16 bases between. Germline V CDR1 and CDR2: SNHLY, FYNNEI. The CDR3 length is 16 residues. As DNA, the CDR3 is TGTGCCAGCACCAAGGCAGGGTTGGGGAACACCGGGGAGCTGTTTTTT. It is translated as CASTKAGLGNTGELFF.